This is a list of T cell receptor beta chains from one sample in a study of shared T cell receptors in the human thymus. Assay used: immunoSEQ multiplex PCR; TCRdb lists only in-frame clones, some missing. Of approximately 730,000 clones listed, 70% to 90% are singletons. The data were also submitted as part of a second study, on human thymus T cells.

Specimen: thymocytes. The receptor source for this set is a girl under three years old with a congenital heart defect. CDR3s include the opening cysteine and the closing phenylalanine or tryptophan. The D gene is left open where the match is weak. For some rows the clone size is stated as once, few or many, or as a class when expanded; others skip it.

size,D,J,V,DNA,CDR3
NA,TRBD2,TRBJ2-2,TRBV29-1,TGCAGCGTTGATGATGCTAGCGGGGGGGCAAACACCGGGGAGCTGTTTTTT,CSVDDASGGANTGELFF
NA,TRBD1,TRBJ2-2,TRBV19,TGTGCCAGTAGTCCAGGGGGCATTGGCACCGGGGAGCTGTTTTTT,CASSPGGIGTGELFF
NA,TRBD2,TRBJ2-3,TRBV5-8,TGTGCCAGCAGGACTGAAGCGGGGTACTCTAGCACAGATACGCAGTATTTT,CASRTEAGYSSTDTQYF
NA,NA,TRBJ2-1,TRBV9,TGTGCCAGCAGCGTAGAAGAAGGGCGGGGAAAGCAGTTCTTC,CASSVEEGRGKQFF
NA,NA,TRBJ2-2,TRBV5-1,TGCGCCAGCAGCGTGGGGCAGGGGCCGAACACCGGGGAGCTGTTTTTT,CASSVGQGPNTGELFF
NA,NA,TRBJ1-1,TRBV28,TGTGCCAGCAGTTTCAGGGGGAACACTGAAGCTTTCTTT,CASSFRGNTEAFF
few,NA,TRBJ2-5,TRBV5-8,TGTGCCAGCAGAAAACGGCGCGGGGGCGGAGAGACCCAGTACTTC,CASRKRRGGGETQYF
few,TRBD1,TRBJ1-1,TRBV14,TGTGCCAGCAGCCAAGCTGAGGGCCAGACAGGGGGCACTGAAGCTTTCTTT,CASSQAEGQTGGTEAFF
NA,TRBD1,TRBJ1-2,TRBV5-1,TGCGCCAGCAGCCCCCCGGGACAGGGGCTAATCTATGGCTACACCTTC,CASSPPGQGLIYGYTF
NA,NA,TRBJ1-1,TRBV6-1,TGTGCCAGCAGTGACCAGGGAGGGACTGAAGCTTTCTTT,CASSDQGGTEAFF
NA,TRBD1,TRBJ1-2,TRBV6-5,TGTGCCAGCAGTTACTATGGCAGGGGGGACTATGGCTACACCTTC,CASSYYGRGDYGYTF
NA,TRBD1,TRBJ1-2,TRBV9,TGTGCCAGCAGCGTTTACCACAGGGGGTCGAGGGGCTACACCTTC,CASSVYHRGSRGYTF
NA,NA,TRBJ2-7,TRBV5-1,TGCGCCAGCAGCTTGTCGGGGGTCAGCCCCTACGAGCAGTACTTC,CASSLSGVSPYEQYF
NA,NA,TRBJ2-1,TRBV7-9,TGTGCCAGCAGCCCCACCAGCCTCAGGGACAATGAGCAGTTCTTC,CASSPTSLRDNEQFF
NA,TRBD1,TRBJ1-3,TRBV30,TGTGCCTGGAGGGGACAGCCACCCTCTGGAAACACCATATATTTT,CAWRGQPPSGNTIYF
NA,TRBD1,TRBJ2-7,TRBV9,TGTGCCAGCAGCCCCGAGGAACAGGGGTACGAGCAGTACTTC,CASSPEEQGYEQYF
NA,TRBD1,TRBJ1-1,TRBV5-4,TGTGCCAGCAGCTTGTTCTCTACAGGGGGCTATTGGGCCACTGAAGCTTTCTTT,CASSLFSTGGYWATEAFF
NA,TRBD2,TRBJ2-5,TRBV19,TGTGCCAGTAGTACCCGGACTAGAGGGAGGGGAGAGACCCAGTACTTC,CASSTRTRGRGETQYF
NA,NA,TRBJ2-7,TRBV5-4,TGTGCCAGCAGCTTTAGGGTCGCGGGGCCCAACTCCTACGAGCAGTACTTC,CASSFRVAGPNSYEQYF